This T cell receptor (beta chain) was identified in a study of blood T cell repertoires in COVID-19. Repertoires were generated with immunoSEQ multiplex PCR, while TCRdb's copy carries only in-frame clones and drops some. The sample comprises some 220,000 clones, about nine tenths of which are singletons, and roughly 0.89% rests with the top ten. V lost 1 base and J lost 4, with 7 bases in between. The CDR3 is 13 amino acids. Germline loops: CDR1 SGHVS, CDR2 FNYEAQ. This chain links TRBV7-6 with TRBJ1-1, with D maybe TRBD1 (5 bases). Sequences were obtained from peripheral blood. The sequence was obtained from a man aged 30 to 39 with COVID-19, enrolled during active disease. This CDR3 is CASSLGQGTEAFF. The CDR3 nucleotides are TGTGCCAGCAGCTTAGGGCAGGGCACTGAAGCTTTCTTT.